This T cell receptor beta chain stems from a study of CD8+ T cells in alopecia areata (dated by TCRdb to the late 2010s). In the study overall: High-throughput TCRbeta sequencing was used to examine T cell clonal expansion in alopecia areata in both the C3H/HeJ mouse model and human patients. On the human side, TCRbeta sequencing was run on scalp tissue and on sorted CD4+ and CD8+ peripheral blood T cells from healthy controls and from alopecia areata patients with either patchy or totalis/universalis disease. Scalp clonality was compared across normal scalp (n=4), patchy alopecia areata scalp (n=8), and alopecia totalis/universalis scalp (n=8). RNA was extracted with the PAXgene miRNA kit for fixed scalp, the miRNeasy kit for PBMCs, and the RNeasy kit for mouse skin. TCRbeta CDR3 regions were amplified by immunoSEQ multiplex PCR using 35 Vbeta forward and 13 Jbeta reverse primers. Overall study outcomes, separate from this receptor: Compared with mice, TCR sequences shared between patients were less clear, possibly partly because of HLA diversity across the patient population. Resident alphabeta T cells in normal human skin are also sequenced, complicating scalp TCR repertoire analysis, unlike mouse skin dominated by gammadelta T cells. Compared with normal scalp, lesional scalp, particularly in alopecia totalis/universalis, had higher clonality and more expanded CD8+ clones, which suggests antigenic drive.

A word on this clone: No cognate antigen has been identified for it. There are no base qualities to consult, and no much larger clone falls within one base.

Receptors were amplified or captured by the immunoSEQ multiplex PCR assay. RNA was extracted from all samples and reverse transcribed into cDNA, which served as template for TCR sequencing. SuperScript III was used for first-strand cDNA synthesis, primed with a 2:1 mix of oligo-dT and random hexamers. A synthetic immune receptor repertoire was used to gauge amplification bias, and whatever bias remained was removed computationally. On the study's bioinformatics: Raw reads were preprocessed to remove errors, and CDR3 was defined by IMGT conventions from the conserved cysteine to phenylalanine. Clonality was computed by normalizing Shannon entropy by log2 of the number of productive unique TCRs and subtracting the result from 1. Scalp TCRbeta sequences were cross-referenced with sorted blood CD4 and CD8 repertoires so that the CD4 or CD8 identity of scalp clones could be inferred. The source is immuneACCESS, and TCRdb retained only in-frame sequences with V and J called. Part of the clones is not carried over; for the studies checked, unresolved V genes explain less than half of this, and the remainder is unexplained. V, J and clone size derive from that table, while D and trimming were established from the DNA sequence. Counted in this sample were about 200,000 clones; more than 50% of them appeared once. Over 4% of the sample goes to the ten largest clones.

Looking up the germline V gene yields CDR1 MGHDK and CDR2 SYGVNS. Clipping removes 9 bases from V and 3 bases from J, with 2 as the unmatched junction base count. The CDR3 contains 11 residues, cysteine and phenylalanine counted. Here the CDR3 DNA is all that survives: 33 bases in frame from base 1. PBMCs were separated by density centrifugation and stained for CD3, CD4 and CD8, after which CD4+ and CD8+ T cells were sorted on a FACSAria. Unaffected controls provided scalp biopsies and blood samples. The sequence was collected from a human donor in good health. The sequencing sample was made of CD8+ T cells sorted from blood. The receptor chain draws on TRBV25-1 and TRBJ2-7, with 7 central nucleotides matching TRBD2. The bases read TGTGCCAGTACTAGCGTCTACGAGCAGTACTTC. This encodes CASTSVYEQYF.